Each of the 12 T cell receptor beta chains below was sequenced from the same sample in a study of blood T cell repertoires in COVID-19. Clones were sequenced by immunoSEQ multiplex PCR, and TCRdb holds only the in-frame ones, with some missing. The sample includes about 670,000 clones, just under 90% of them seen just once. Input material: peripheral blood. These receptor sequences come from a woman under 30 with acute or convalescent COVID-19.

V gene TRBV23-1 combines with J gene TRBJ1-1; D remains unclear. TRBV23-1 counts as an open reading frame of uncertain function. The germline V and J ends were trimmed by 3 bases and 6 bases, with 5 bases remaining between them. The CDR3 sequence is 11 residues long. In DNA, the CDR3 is TGCGCCAGCAGTCAGGGCGCTGAAGCTTTCTTT. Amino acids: CASSQGAEAFF.

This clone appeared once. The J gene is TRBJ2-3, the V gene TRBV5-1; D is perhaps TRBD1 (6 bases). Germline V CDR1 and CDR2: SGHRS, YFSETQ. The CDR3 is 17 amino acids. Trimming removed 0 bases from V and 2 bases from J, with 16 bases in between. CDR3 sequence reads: CASSLGRGYRNTDTQYF. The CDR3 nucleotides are TGCGCCAGCAGCTTGGGTAGGGGGTACCGAAACACAGATACGCAGTATTTT.

This CDR3 reads CASSEIAGSGTEAFF. Here the CDR3 DNA reads TGTGCCAGCAGTGAAATCGCGGGGTCGGGCACTGAAGCTTTCTTT. The J gene is TRBJ1-1, the V gene TRBV6-1; no clear D. The CDR3 has 15 amino acids. The V gene lost 2 bases and the J gene lost 4 bases, with 14 bases spanning the gap. Germline V gene lookup returns CDR1 MNHNS and CDR2 SASEGT.

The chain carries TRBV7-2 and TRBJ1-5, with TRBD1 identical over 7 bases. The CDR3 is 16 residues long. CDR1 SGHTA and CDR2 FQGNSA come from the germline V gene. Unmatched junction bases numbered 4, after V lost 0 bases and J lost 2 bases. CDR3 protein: CASSLAGGVGNQPQHF. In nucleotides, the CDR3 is TGTGCCAGCAGCTTAGCAGGGGGCGTCGGCAATCAGCCCCAGCATTTT.

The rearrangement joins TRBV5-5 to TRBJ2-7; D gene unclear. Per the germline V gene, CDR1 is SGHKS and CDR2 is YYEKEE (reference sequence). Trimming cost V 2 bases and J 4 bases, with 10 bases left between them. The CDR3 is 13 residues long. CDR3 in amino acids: CASSFHRPYEQYF. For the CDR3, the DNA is TGTGCCAGCAGCTTCCACAGACCATACGAGCAGTACTTC. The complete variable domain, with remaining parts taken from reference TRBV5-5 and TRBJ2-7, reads DAGVTQSPTHLIKTRGQQVTLRCSPISGHKSVSWYQQVLGQGPQFIFQYYEKEERGRGNFPDRFSARQFPNYSSELNVNALLLGDSALYLCASSFHRPYEQYFGPGTRLTVT.

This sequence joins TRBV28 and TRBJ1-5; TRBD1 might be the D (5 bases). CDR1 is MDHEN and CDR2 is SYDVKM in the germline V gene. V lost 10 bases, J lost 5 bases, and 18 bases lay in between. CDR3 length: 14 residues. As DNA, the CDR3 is TGTGCCACCTTTGACCCCCTAGGGGATCAGCCCCAGCATTTT. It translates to CATFDPLGDQPQHF.

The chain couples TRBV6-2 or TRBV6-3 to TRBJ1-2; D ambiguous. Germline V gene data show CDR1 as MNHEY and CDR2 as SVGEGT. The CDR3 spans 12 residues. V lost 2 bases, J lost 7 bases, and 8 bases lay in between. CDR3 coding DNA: TGTGCCAGCAGTTACGGAGGAAGTGGCTACACCTTC. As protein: CASSYGGSGYTF.

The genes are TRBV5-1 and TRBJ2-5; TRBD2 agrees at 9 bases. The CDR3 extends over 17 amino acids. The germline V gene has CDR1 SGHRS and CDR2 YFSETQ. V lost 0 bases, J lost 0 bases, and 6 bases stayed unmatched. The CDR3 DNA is TGCGCCAGCAGCTTGGGGGTAGCGGGGGAAAACCAAGAGACCCAGTACTTC. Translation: CASSLGVAGENQETQYF.

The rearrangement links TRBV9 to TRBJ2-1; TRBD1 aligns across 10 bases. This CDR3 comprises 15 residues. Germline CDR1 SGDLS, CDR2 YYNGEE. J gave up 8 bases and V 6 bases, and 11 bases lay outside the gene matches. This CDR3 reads CASMKGTGEADEQFF. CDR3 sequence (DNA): TGTGCCAGCATGAAAGGGACAGGGGAAGCCGATGAGCAGTTCTTC.

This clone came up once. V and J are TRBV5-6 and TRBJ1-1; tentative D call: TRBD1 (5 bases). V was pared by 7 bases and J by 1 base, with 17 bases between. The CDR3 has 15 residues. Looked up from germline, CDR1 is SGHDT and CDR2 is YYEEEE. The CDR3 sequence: CASDSRVWANTEAFF. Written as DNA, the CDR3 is TGTGCCAGCGATTCCAGGGTTTGGGCGAACACTGAAGCTTTCTTT.

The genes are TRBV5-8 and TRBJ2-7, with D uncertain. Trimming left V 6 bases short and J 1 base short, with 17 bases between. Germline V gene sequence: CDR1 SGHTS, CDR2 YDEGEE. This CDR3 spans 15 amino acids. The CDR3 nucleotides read TGTGCCAGCACCGTACAGCTCATTCTATCCTACGAGCAGTACTTC. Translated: CASTVQLILSYEQYF.

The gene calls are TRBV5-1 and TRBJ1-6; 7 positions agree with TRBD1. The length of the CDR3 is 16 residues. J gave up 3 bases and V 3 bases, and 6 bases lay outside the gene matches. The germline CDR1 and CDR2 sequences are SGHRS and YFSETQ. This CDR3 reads CASSSQGQLYNSPLHF. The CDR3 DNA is TGCGCCAGCAGCTCCCAGGGACAGCTCTATAATTCACCCCTCCACTTT.